This T cell receptor (beta chain) comes out of a study of cytomegalovirus exposure and HLA in healthy donors. Across the study: Of around 400 genotyped donors, roughly 80% grouped in the Caucasian-associated ancestry cluster.

General study results and limits: High specificity and sensitivity for cytomegalovirus status were reported for the classifier. Most of the CMV-associated TCR beta chains (in a later analysis) appeared to be HLA-restricted.

Both 60 Vbeta primers and 13 Jbeta primers went into the PCR. The method was immunoSEQ multiplex PCR; TCRdb's version includes in-frame clones alone and lacks a portion of them. The repertoire holds 150,000 or so clones, roughly 80% seen once, with over 0.65% in the top ten. In the case of this clone: The antigen remains unidentified.

In germline, CDR1 is MNHEY, CDR2 SMNVEV (reference sequence). Unmatched junction bases numbered 7, after V lost 5 bases and J lost 0 bases. This CDR3 contains 18 residues. The J gene is TRBJ2-6, the V gene TRBV27, with TRBD2 matching over 10 bases. The receptor's source is a woman in her late teens or twenties in good health and CMV-seronegative. Input material: PBMCs. The CDR3: CASSPRLAGVSGANVLTF. In nucleotides, the CDR3 is TGTGCCAGCAGTCCCCGGCTAGCGGGAGTCTCTGGGGCCAACGTCCTGACTTTC. Based on the CDR3 plus reference TRBV27 and TRBJ2-6, the full variable domain is EAQVTQNPRYLITVTGKKLTVTCSQNMNHEYMSWYRQDPGLGLRQIYYSMNVEVTDKGDVPEGYKVSRKEKRNFPLILESPSPNQTSLYFCASSPRLAGVSGANVLTFGAGSRLTVL.